These 23 T cell receptor beta chains were all obtained from the same sample, sequenced in a study of post-analysis software for immune sequencing data. General observations from the study: Roughly five TRBV segments appeared more often in patients than in controls, and TRBV5-6, TRBV5-1 and TRBV20-1 were among these.

Each TCR beta cDNA library carried unique molecular identifiers. TCRdb processed the PCR reads anew with MiXCR; each CDR3 protein has one entry. The data hold 250,000 to 300,000 distinct CDR3 sequences, with 35% to 40% observed a single time. No antigen has been assigned to these receptors. The specimen sequenced was blood. All receptors derive from a girl between 10 and 17 years old with multiple sclerosis.

This clonotype was counted at least ten times. The V call is TRBV5-1, the J call TRBJ2-3; D possibly corresponds to TRBD1 (5 bases). This CDR3 has 15 amino acids. Trimming took 0 bases from V and 3 from J, leaving 11 bases between them. Germline V CDR1 and CDR2: SGHRS, YFSETQ. The CDR3 DNA reads as TGCGCCAGCAGCTTGGCCACAGGTGGTACAGATACGCAGTATTTT. Protein: CASSLATGGTDTQYF.

Turning to this clonotype: A much larger clone sits a single nucleotide away, making a read error possible. The chain is built from TRBV12-3 or TRBV12-4 and TRBJ2-1, with 12 bases lining up with TRBD2. This CDR3 region has 15 residues. CDR3 residues: CAGSPSSGRVGEQFF. The DNA for the CDR3 is TGTGCCGGCAGCCCTTCTAGCGGGAGGGTTGGTGAGCAGTTCTTC.

Remarks on this clonotype: A much bigger clone sits one base away, suggesting this may be a read error. The V gene is TRBV6-4, the J gene TRBJ2-2; D is perhaps TRBD1 (5 bases). CDR3 size: 15 residues. Germline values: CDR1 MRHNA, CDR2 SNTAGT. For the CDR3, the DNA is TGTGCCGGCAGTGACTCCACAGGGAACACCGGGGAGCTGTTTTTT. As protein: CAGSDSTGNTGELFF.

This clonotype came up many times. The CDR3 protein is CASSQDTRTLGDEKLFF. DNA for the CDR3: TGTGCCAGCAGCCAAGATACGAGGACACTTGGGGATGAAAAACTGTTTTTT. V and J are TRBV3-1 and TRBJ1-4, with a tentative D call TRBD1 (5 bases). The ends were cut back, 0 bases at V and 6 bases at J, with 17 bases in the middle. Germline V gene data show CDR1 as LGHDT and CDR2 as YNNKEL (reference sequence). The CDR3 loop spans 17 amino acids.

This clonotype came up many times. The V and J genes are TRBV6-4 and TRBJ2-1; perhaps TRBD2 as D (5 bases). Trimming took off 8 bases at V and 4 bases at J, with 15 bases between the two ends. The CDR3 length is 14 residues. Per germline, CDR1 MRHNA and CDR2 SNTAGT. This chain's CDR3 is CASARESVYNEQFF. CDR3 bases: TGTGCCAGCGCCCGGGAATCGGTTTACAATGAGCAGTTCTTC.

Of note for this clonotype: A much larger clonotype is one base distant, so this may be a read error. The J gene is TRBJ2-1, the V gene TRBV5-1; 12 bases map to TRBD2. The J call may be incorrect, as the DNA end agrees better with TRBJ2-7. This CDR3 contains 16 residues. Germline V CDR1 and CDR2: SGHRS, YFSETQ. Written as DNA, the CDR3 is TGCGCCAGCAGCTCGACTAGCGGGAGCTCCTACAATGAGCAGTACTTC. It yields the protein CASSSTSGSSYNEQYF.

This chain connects TRBV28 to TRBJ2-7, with 7 positions matching TRBD1. The CDR3 loop spans 13 amino acids. Germline V CDR1 and CDR2: MDHEN, SYDVKM. Trimming at V came to 7 bases and at J to 1 base, leaving 4 bases not matched to a gene. The CDR3 region is CASNPGQSYEQYF. The CDR3 coding sequence is TGTGCCAGCAACCCGGGACAGTCCTACGAGCAGTACTTC.

DNA for the CDR3: TGTGCCACCAGCAGTGAACAGGGGATCAATGAGCAGTTCTTC. It specifies CATSSEQGINEQFF. This rearrangement joins TRBV15 to TRBJ2-1; TRBD1 agrees at 7 bases. This CDR3 has 14 residues. Germline loops: CDR1 LNHNV, CDR2 YYDKDF (reference sequence). Germline trimming cut 3 bases from V and 6 bases from J; bases unmatched to any gene: 5.

There are many counts of this clonotype. The genes are TRBV15 and TRBJ1-5, with 9 positions matching TRBD1. The germline CDR1 and CDR2 sequences are LNHNV and YYDKDF (reference sequence). CDR3 length: 12 residues. Unmatched junction bases numbered 0, after V lost 3 bases and J lost 9 bases. CDR3 residues: CATSRDRGPQHF. DNA of the CDR3: TGTGCCACCAGCAGGGACAGGGGGCCCCAGCATTTT.

The chain links TRBV9 to TRBJ2-2, with a tentative D call TRBD1 (5 bases). Trimming cost V 0 bases and J 3 bases, with 12 bases left between them. The CDR3 has 16 residues. From germline, CDR1 is SGDLS and CDR2 YYNGEE. CDR3 loop: CASSVDQGSDTGELFF. DNA for the CDR3: TGTGCCAGCAGCGTAGATCAGGGCTCGGACACCGGGGAGCTGTTTTTT. The full variable domain, rest sourced from reference TRBV9 and TRBJ2-2, is DSGVTQTPKHLITATGQRVTLRCSPRSGDLSVYWYQQSLDQGLQFLIQYYNGEERAKGNILERFSAQQFPDLHSELNLSSLELGDSALYFCASSVDQGSDTGELFFGEGSRLTVL.

This clonotype was observed a handful of times. As DNA, the CDR3 is TGCAGTGCTAGATACGGTACCGGGGAGCTGTTTTTT. It encodes CSARYGTGELFF. The rearrangement uses TRBV20-1 and TRBJ2-2; D gene uncertain. V dropped 2 bases and J dropped 5 bases, with 6 bases sitting between them. CDR3 length equals 12 residues. Germline CDR1 DFQATT, CDR2 SNEGSKA (reference sequence).

The chain joins TRBV13 to TRBJ2-5; D ambiguous. The tail of the sequence fits TRBJ2-7 better, so the J call may be wrong. The germline V gene has CDR1 PRHDT and CDR2 FYEKMQ (reference sequence). The CDR3 contains 13 residues. CDR3 in amino acids: CASSLGDQYEQYF. Here the CDR3 DNA reads TGTGCCAGCAGCTTAGGGGACCAGTACGAGCAGTACTTC.

The chain links TRBV20-1 to TRBJ2-1, with D perhaps TRBD2 (5 bases). The germline CDR1 and CDR2 sequences are DFQATT and SNEGSKA (reference sequence). The CDR3 sequence is 14 residues long. V lost 3 bases to trimming and J lost 3 bases, with 12 bases between them. CDR3 nucleotide sequence: TGCAGTGCTAGTCTGTGGGAGAACTACAATGAGCAGTTCTTC. This translates into CSASLWENYNEQFF.

The table lists this clonotype with a few counts. The chain recombines TRBV5-1 with TRBJ1-4; D is uncertain. Germline CDR1 reads SGHRS; CDR2 reads YFSETQ. The V and J ends lost 0 bases and 8 bases respectively, with 17 bases between them. The length of the CDR3 is 16 residues. The CDR3 region is CASSLALWGPEEKLFF. CDR3 bases: TGCGCCAGCAGCTTGGCCCTTTGGGGTCCTGAAGAAAAACTGTTTTTT.

This clonotype was seen repeatedly, ten times or more. The rearrangement uses TRBV29-1 and TRBJ2-3; D call uncertain. CDR1 is SQVTM and CDR2 is ANQGSEA in the germline V gene. Between the trimmed V and J ends, which lost 7 bases and 2 bases, there was a span of 13 bases. This CDR3 region has 13 residues. The CDR3 sequence is CSARRKITDTQYF. The CDR3 DNA sequence: TGCAGCGCCCGCCGAAAAATCACAGATACGCAGTATTTT.

This clonotype was observed a handful of times. This chain uses TRBV10-3 with TRBJ2-5; weak D call: TRBD1 (6 bases). Germline CDR1 reads ENHRY; CDR2 reads SYGVKD. Trimming left V 5 bases short and J 2 bases short, with 24 bases between. The length of the CDR3 is 18 residues. CDR3 in amino acids: CAISLSPLGQSSQETQYF. DNA of the CDR3: TGTGCCATCAGTCTTAGCCCCCTAGGACAGTCGTCACAAGAGACCCAGTACTTC.

The genes are TRBV6-2 or TRBV6-3 and TRBJ2-7, with a possible D match to TRBD1 (9 bases). CDR3 length: 20 amino acids. V lost 2 bases, J lost 7 bases, and 33 bases lay in between. CDR1 and CDR2 (germline): MNHEY, SVGEGT. CDR3 amino acids: CASSYRGPGTGFSGSYEQYF. For the CDR3, the DNA is TGTGCCAGCAGTTACCGTGGTCCCGGGACAGGGTTCAGCGGGAGTTATGAGCAGTACTTC.

This chain links TRBV11-2 with TRBJ2-5, with 9 bases fitting TRBD2. This CDR3 spans 17 amino acids. Trimming at V came to 5 bases and at J to 2 bases, leaving 12 bases not matched to a gene. The germline gives CDR1 SGHAT, CDR2 FQNNGV. The CDR3 loop is CASSRSHGAGGQETQYF. DNA of the CDR3: TGTGCCAGCAGCCGTTCCCATGGGGCGGGGGGGCAAGAGACCCAGTACTTC.

About this clonotype: A read error may explain this, as a much larger clone is one base away. The chain uses TRBV4-1 and TRBJ1-2; 8 bases map to TRBD1. This CDR3 contains 16 residues. Germline V gene data show CDR1 as MGHRA and CDR2 as YSYEKL. V lost 4 bases to trimming and J lost 1 base; unmatched junction nucleotides: 8. The CDR3 reads CASSLVHGQGNYGYTF. The CDR3 DNA reads TGCGCCAGCAGCCTCGTCCATGGACAGGGTAACTATGGCTACACCTTC.

This clonotype was recorded a few times. CDR3 in amino acids: CASSPTNSDGYTF. CDR3 bases: TGTGCCAGCTCACCAACGAACTCCGACGGCTACACCTTC. The chain joins TRBV18 to TRBJ1-2; no clear D. CDR1 is KGHSH and CDR2 is LQKENI in the germline V gene. The CDR3 runs 13 residues. The V end was cut by 2 bases, the J end by 8 bases, with 12 bases between.

This clonotype was counted between two and nine times. This rearrangement joins TRBV6-2 or TRBV6-3 to TRBJ1-1; TRBD1 might be the D (6 bases). Trimming took 7 bases from V and 4 from J, leaving 13 bases between them. This CDR3 has 13 residues. Germline V gene lookup returns CDR1 MNHEY and CDR2 SVGEGT. CDR3 DNA sequence: TGTGCCAGCACGCTTTCAGGGGTCACTGAAGCTTTCTTT. This sequence encodes CASTLSGVTEAFF.

This clonotype was counted many times. The genes are TRBV5-5 and TRBJ2-3; D remains unclear. V lost 2 bases and J lost 14, with 9 bases in between. Germline V CDR1 and CDR2: SGHKS, YYEKEE (reference sequence). This CDR3 contains 10 residues. The DNA for the CDR3 is TGTGCCAGCAGCTTCGGTGGGCGGTATTTT. The encoded protein is CASSFGGRYF.

This clonotype was counted between two and nine times. Since a much larger clone is just one base distant, this may be a read error. The V call is TRBV12-3 or TRBV12-4, the J call TRBJ2-7; TRBD1 is a possible D gene (6 bases). The J call is doubtful: the DNA matches TRBJ2-5 better. This CDR3 is built from 16 residues. Here the CDR3 DNA reads TGTGCCAGCAGTTTAATTACCGGGACAAGACAAGCGACCCAGTACTTC. This gives the protein CASSLITGTRQATQYF.